Shown below are 14 T cell receptor beta chains from a single sample sequenced in a study of CD8+CD57+ T cells in acquired aplastic anemia. TCR beta VDJ combinations and CDR3 sequences were profiled from genomic DNA. MiXCR, run by TCRdb on the reads, gives a single entry per CDR3 protein. The data contain 250,000 to 350,000 distinct CDR3 sequences, approximately 57% of them singletons. The material sequenced was sorted CD4+, CD8+, or CD8+CD57+ T cells (not recorded which) from PBMCs. The receptors derive from a human donor with severe aplastic anemia or a healthy control (not recorded which).

The V gene is TRBV2, the J gene TRBJ2-3; D not resolved. V was pared by 4 bases and J by 3 bases, with 14 bases between. Germline loops: CDR1 SNHLY, CDR2 FYNNEI. This CDR3 has 15 amino acids. In DNA form, the CDR3 reads TGTGCCAGCAGTGTGTCTCGGGTGTCAACAGATACGCAGTATTTT. It translates to CASSVSRVSTDTQYF.

V is TRBV30 and J is TRBJ1-5; a weak D match, TRBD1 (5 bases). This CDR3 comprises 13 residues. Trimming shortened V by 2 bases and J by 7 bases, and 12 bases separated the two germline ends. CDR1 GTSNPN and CDR2 SVGIG come from the germline V gene (reference sequence). CDR3 bases: TGTGCCTGGAGTAGCAGGGCCGGCCAGCCCCAGCATTTT. Its translation: CAWSSRAGQPQHF.

This chain uses TRBV24-1 with TRBJ2-1; 10 nucleotides match TRBD2. Germline loops: CDR1 KGHDR, CDR2 SFDVKD. Unmatched junction bases numbered 7, after V lost 4 bases and J lost 8 bases. This CDR3 comprises 15 residues. CDR3 bases: TGTGCCACCAGTGAGTGGGCTAGCGGGAGAGATGAGCAGTTCTTC. Translating gives CATSEWASGRDEQFF.

This clonotype has a handful of counts. The chain uses TRBV7-9 and TRBJ2-1, with D possibly TRBD2 on 5 matching bases. V was pared by 4 bases and J by 8 bases, with 15 bases between. The CDR3 is 14 residues long. The germline V gene encodes CDR1 SEHNR and CDR2 FQNEAQ (reference sequence). In DNA, the CDR3 is TGTGCCAGCAGCTCTCCCTGGGGTAGCGATGAGCAGTTCTTC. It is translated as CASSSPWGSDEQFF.

The V gene is TRBV2, the J gene TRBJ1-3; the D gene is possibly TRBD1 (6 bases). V was cut by 6 bases and J by 4 bases, with 13 bases left in between. Germline CDR1 SNHLY, CDR2 FYNNEI. The CDR3 covers 14 residues. The CDR3 DNA reads TGTGCCAGCAGGGACCGGGGGCAGGGAAACACCATATATTTT. Amino acid sequence: CASRDRGQGNTIYF. Full variable domain (outside the CDR3, taken from reference TRBV2 and TRBJ1-3): EPEVTQTPSHQVTQMGQEVILRCVPISNHLYFYWYRQILGQKVEFLVSFYNNEISEKSEIFDDQFSVERPDGSNFTLKIRSTKLEDSAMYFCASRDRGQGNTIYFGEGSWLTVV.

This clonotype was observed many times. The chain has TRBV20-1 and TRBJ2-7, with D possibly matching TRBD2 (6 bases). CDR1 and CDR2 from the germline V gene are DFQATT and SNEGSKA (reference sequence). The germline V and J ends were trimmed by 3 bases and 6 bases, with 18 bases remaining between them. This CDR3 region has 14 residues. CDR3 amino acids: CSARIPGGVLEQYF. CDR3 nucleotide sequence: TGCAGTGCTAGGATACCCGGGGGTGTCCTCGAGCAGTACTTC.

This clonotype showed up many times. The chain combines TRBV5-6 with TRBJ2-2; the match to TRBD2 covers 7 bases. Trimming removed 5 bases from V and 4 bases from J; junction bases left unmatched: 8. The CDR3 is 15 residues long. CDR1 and CDR2 from the germline V gene are SGHDT and YYEEEE. The DNA for the CDR3 is TGTGCCAGCAGTGGGGGGGGGACTTTCACCGGGGAGCTGTTTTTT. Its translation: CASSGGGTFTGELFF.

This clonotype was seen repeatedly, ten times or more. The genes are TRBV5-1 and TRBJ2-2, with TRBD1 matching 7 bases. This CDR3 spans 14 amino acids. V trimming: 6 bases; J trimming: 5 bases; junction bases outside the gene matches: 7. The germline CDR1 and CDR2 sequences are SGHRS and YFSETQ. The CDR3 region is CASTTGEWTGELFF. The CDR3 DNA follows: TGCGCCAGCACCACAGGGGAGTGGACCGGGGAGCTGTTTTTT.

This clonotype was detected ten times or more. This chain connects TRBV6-2 or TRBV6-3 to TRBJ2-2; D might be TRBD2 (7 bases). CDR3 length equals 14 residues. The V gene's germline CDR1 is MNHEY and CDR2 SVGEGT. V was trimmed by 6 bases and J by 7 bases, leaving 15 bases between them. Here the CDR3 DNA reads TGTGCCAGCAGGTCTCCGGGGGGCAGCGGGGAGCTGTTTTTT. It translates to CASRSPGGSGELFF.

The rearrangement links TRBV2 to TRBJ2-3; D is perhaps TRBD1 (5 bases). Trimming removed 1 base from V and 0 bases from J, with 8 bases in between. The germline gives CDR1 SNHLY, CDR2 FYNNEI. The CDR3 loop spans 15 amino acids. The CDR3 here is CASSEGTSSTDTQYF. The CDR3, as DNA: TGTGCCAGCAGTGAAGGGACAAGTAGCACAGATACGCAGTATTTT.

The chain links TRBV7-8 to TRBJ1-2; D unclear. The CDR3 is made up of 14 amino acids. Germline CDR1 reads SGHVS; CDR2 reads FQNEAQ. V lost 9 bases and J lost 2, with 16 bases in between. This CDR3 is CASSNPGTNYGYTF. DNA for the CDR3: TGTGCCAGTAGTAATCCGGGCACAAACTATGGCTACACCTTC.

This chain joins TRBV12-3 or TRBV12-4 and TRBJ1-1; D is unresolved. CDR3 length equals 10 residues. Trimming shortened V by 1 base and J by 11 bases, and 5 bases separated the two germline ends. This chain's CDR3 is CASSLERAFF. In DNA form, the CDR3 reads TGTGCCAGCAGTTTAGAGCGTGCTTTCTTT.

The CDR3 DNA follows: TGTGCCAGTAGTACAAGGGACAGGGGTTGGGAAGTGCAGTTCTTC. Its translation is CASSTRDRGWEVQFF. This sequence joins TRBV19 and TRBJ2-1, with 10 bases lining up with TRBD1. The CDR3 is made up of 15 amino acids. Germline V lookup: CDR1 LNHDA, CDR2 SQIVND (reference sequence). Unmatched junction bases numbered 12, after V lost 4 bases and J lost 12 bases.

This clonotype has ten or more counts. The chain couples TRBV6-5 to TRBJ1-6; the match to TRBD1 covers 7 bases. With 0 bases clipped from V and 9 bases from J, the junction kept 11 bases outside the gene matches. CDR3 length: 17 residues. Germline CDR1 MNHEY, CDR2 SVGAGI. The CDR3 sequence is CASSYSSRGNGISPLHF. The CDR3 bases are TGTGCCAGCAGTTACTCTTCCAGGGGGAATGGAATTTCACCCCTCCACTTT.